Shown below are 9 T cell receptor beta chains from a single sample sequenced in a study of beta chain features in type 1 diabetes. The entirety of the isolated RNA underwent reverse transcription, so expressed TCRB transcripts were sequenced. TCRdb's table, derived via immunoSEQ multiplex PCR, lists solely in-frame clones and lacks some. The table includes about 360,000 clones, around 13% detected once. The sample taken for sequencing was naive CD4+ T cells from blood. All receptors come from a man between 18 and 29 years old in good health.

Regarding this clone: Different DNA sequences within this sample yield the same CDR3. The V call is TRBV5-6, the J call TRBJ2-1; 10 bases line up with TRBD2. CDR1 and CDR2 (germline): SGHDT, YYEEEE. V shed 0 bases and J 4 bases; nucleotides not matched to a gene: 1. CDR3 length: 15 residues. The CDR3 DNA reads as TGTGCCAGCAGCTTGGGGACTAGCGGATACAATGAGCAGTTCTTC. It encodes CASSLGTSGYNEQFF.

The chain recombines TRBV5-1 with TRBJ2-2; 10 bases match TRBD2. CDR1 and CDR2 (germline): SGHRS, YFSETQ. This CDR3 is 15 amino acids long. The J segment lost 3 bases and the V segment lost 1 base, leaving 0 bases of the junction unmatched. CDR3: CASSLSGGDTGELFF. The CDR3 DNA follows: TGCGCCAGCAGCTTGAGCGGGGGGGACACCGGGGAGCTGTTTTTT. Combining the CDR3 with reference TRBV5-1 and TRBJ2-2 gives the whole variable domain KAGVTQTPRYLIKTRGQQVTLSCSPISGHRSVSWYQQTPGQGLQFLFEYFSETQRNKGNFPGRFSGRQFSNSRSEMNVSTLELGDSALYLCASSLSGGDTGELFFGEGSRLTVL.

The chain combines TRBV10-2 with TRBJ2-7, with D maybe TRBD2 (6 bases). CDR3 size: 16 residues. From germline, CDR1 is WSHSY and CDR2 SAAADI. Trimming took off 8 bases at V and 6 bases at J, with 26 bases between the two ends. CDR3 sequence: CASRLGLGLLRGEQYF. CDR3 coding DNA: TGCGCCAGCCGCTTGGGTCTCGGACTACTAAGGGGCGAGCAGTACTTC.

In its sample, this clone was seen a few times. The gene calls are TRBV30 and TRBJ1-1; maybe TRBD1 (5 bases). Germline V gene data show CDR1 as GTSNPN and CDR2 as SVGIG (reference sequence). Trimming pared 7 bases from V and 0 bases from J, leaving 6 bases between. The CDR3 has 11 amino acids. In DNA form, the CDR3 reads TGTGCCTTACAGGTGAACACTGAAGCTTTCTTT. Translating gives CALQVNTEAFF.

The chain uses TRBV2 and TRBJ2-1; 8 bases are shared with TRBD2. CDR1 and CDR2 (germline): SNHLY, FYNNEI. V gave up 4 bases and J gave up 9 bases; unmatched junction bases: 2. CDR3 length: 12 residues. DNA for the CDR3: TGTGCCAGCAGTGTTCGGGGGGGTGAGCAGTTCTTC. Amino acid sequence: CASSVRGGEQFF. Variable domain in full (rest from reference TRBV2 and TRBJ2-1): EPEVTQTPSHQVTQMGQEVILRCVPISNHLYFYWYRQILGQKVEFLVSFYNNEISEKSEIFDDQFSVERPDGSNFTLKIRSTKLEDSAMYFCASSVRGGEQFFGPGTRLTVL.

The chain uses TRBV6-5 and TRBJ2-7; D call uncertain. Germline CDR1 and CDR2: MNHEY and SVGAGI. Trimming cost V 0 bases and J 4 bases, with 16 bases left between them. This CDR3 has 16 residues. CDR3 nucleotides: TGTGCCAGCAGTTACTCGGGTGCTCCGGGTCTGTACGAGCAGTACTTC. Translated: CASSYSGAPGLYEQYF.

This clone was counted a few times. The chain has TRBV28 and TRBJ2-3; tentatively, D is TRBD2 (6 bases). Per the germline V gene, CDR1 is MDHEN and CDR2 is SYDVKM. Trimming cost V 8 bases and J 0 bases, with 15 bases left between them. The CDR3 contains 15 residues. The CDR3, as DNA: TGTGCCAGCGGGAGACGGACTACTAGCACAGATACGCAGTATTTT. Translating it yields CASGRRTTSTDTQYF.

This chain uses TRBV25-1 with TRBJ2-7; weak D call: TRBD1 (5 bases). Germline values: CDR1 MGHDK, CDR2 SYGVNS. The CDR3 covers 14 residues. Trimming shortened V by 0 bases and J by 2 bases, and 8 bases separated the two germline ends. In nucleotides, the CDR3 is TGTGCCAGCAGTGAATATAGGGGAACCTACGAGCAGTACTTC. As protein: CASSEYRGTYEQYF.

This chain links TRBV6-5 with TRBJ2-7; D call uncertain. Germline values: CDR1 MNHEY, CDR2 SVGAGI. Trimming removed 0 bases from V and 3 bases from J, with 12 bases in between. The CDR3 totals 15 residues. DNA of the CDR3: TGTGCCAGCAGTTACTCGAGCGCCGGATTCTACGAGCAGTACTTC. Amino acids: CASSYSSAGFYEQYF.